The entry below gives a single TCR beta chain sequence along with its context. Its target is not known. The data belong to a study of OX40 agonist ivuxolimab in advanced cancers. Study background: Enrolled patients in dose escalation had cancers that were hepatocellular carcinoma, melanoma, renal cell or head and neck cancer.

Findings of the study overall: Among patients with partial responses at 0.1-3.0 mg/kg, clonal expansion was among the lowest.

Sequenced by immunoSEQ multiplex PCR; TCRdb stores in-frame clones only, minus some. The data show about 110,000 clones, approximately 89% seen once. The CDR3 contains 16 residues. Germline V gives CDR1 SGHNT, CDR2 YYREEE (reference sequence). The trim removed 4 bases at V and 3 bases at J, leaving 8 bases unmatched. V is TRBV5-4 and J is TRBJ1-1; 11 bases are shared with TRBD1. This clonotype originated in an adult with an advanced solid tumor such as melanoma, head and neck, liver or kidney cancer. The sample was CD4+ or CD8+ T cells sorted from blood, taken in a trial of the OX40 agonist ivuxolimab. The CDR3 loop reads CASSPGTGGSYTEAFF. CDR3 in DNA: TGTGCCAGCAGCCCAGGGACAGGGGGTTCTTACACTGAAGCTTTCTTT.